These 12 T cell receptor beta chains were all obtained from the same sample, sequenced in a study of shared clonotypes between healthy human individuals. Assay used: immunoSEQ multiplex PCR; TCRdb lists only in-frame clones, some missing. The sample contains hundreds of thousands of clones, around 78% of which appear only once. The sample taken for sequencing was memory CD4+ T cells sorted from blood. Subset of the sample: CD45RA-negative fraction. These receptors all come from a woman younger than 45 in good health.

V gene TRBV14 combines with J gene TRBJ2-7; D gene ambiguous. There are 16 residues in the CDR3. Deletions cut 0 bases from V and 4 bases from J, with 16 bases between. Germline V gene sequence: CDR1 SGHDN, CDR2 FVKESK. The CDR3 nucleotides read TGTGCCAGCAGCCAAGATTATTTTGGAGCTGGGTACGAGCAGTACTTC. This gives the protein CASSQDYFGAGYEQYF.

The rearrangement uses TRBV5-8 and TRBJ1-5, with 7 bases that match TRBD1. Germline-derived CDR1 and CDR2 are SGHTS and YDEGEE. The CDR3 consists of 17 residues. Trimming took 2 bases from V and 0 from J; bases not matched to a gene: 8. This CDR3 is CASSLTTGTDSNQPQHF. CDR3 in DNA: TGTGCCAGCAGCTTAACCACCGGGACAGATAGCAATCAGCCCCAGCATTTT.

This clone turned up a few times. At the DNA level, this CDR3 is encoded by other sequences in the same sample as well. The chain recombines TRBV4-1 with TRBJ1-5, with a weak D call TRBD1 (5 bases). CDR1 is MGHRA, CDR2 YSYEKL, per germline. The CDR3 has 16 amino acids. Trimming pared 0 bases from V and 4 bases from J, leaving 13 bases between. The CDR3 bases are TGCGCCAGCAGCCAAGATCCCGGGGGTTGGAATCAGCCCCAGCATTTT. Translated, it gives CASSQDPGGWNQPQHF.

This clone was counted between two and nine times. Here the CDR3 reads CASSPGPGIADTQYF. The CDR3 DNA sequence: TGCGCCAGTTCTCCTGGCCCAGGGATCGCAGATACGCAGTATTTT. The chain couples TRBV10-2 to TRBJ2-3; the D gene is possibly TRBD1 (5 bases). The ends were cut back, 9 bases at V and 4 bases at J, with 20 bases in the middle. The CDR3 is 15 amino acids. Looked up from germline, CDR1 is WSHSY and CDR2 is SAAADI.

This clone was observed once. J is TRBJ1-5 and V is TRBV21-1. TRBV21-1 is a pseudogene. The CDR3 is 10 amino acids. The DNA for the CDR3 is TGTGCCAGCAGACATCAGCCCCAGCATTTT. Its translation is CASRHQPQHF.

This clone occurred once. The V call is TRBV19, the J call TRBJ1-5; D is unclear. Trimming stripped 4 bases from V and 4 bases from J, with 8 bases between. This CDR3 contains 13 residues. The germline V gene encodes CDR1 LNHDA and CDR2 SQIVND (reference sequence). Written as DNA, the CDR3 is TGTGCCAGTAGTAATGTTGGAAATCAGCCCCAGCATTTT. Residues: CASSNVGNQPQHF.

V usage is TRBV19 and J usage is TRBJ2-2; D perhaps matches TRBD2 (6 bases). The ends were cut back, 6 bases at V and 6 bases at J, with 14 bases in the middle. CDR3 length: 14 residues. Looked up from germline, CDR1 is LNHDA and CDR2 is SQIVND (reference sequence). The CDR3 DNA reads as TGTGCCAGTAGGTATGGAGGGCGGTCCGGGGAGCTGTTTTTT. It specifies CASRYGGRSGELFF. The whole variable domain, remainder taken from reference TRBV19 and TRBJ2-2, is DGGITQSPKYLFRKEGQNVTLSCEQNLNHDAMYWYRQDPGQGLRLIYYSQIVNDFQKGDIAEGYSVSREKKESFPLTVTSAQKNPTAFYLCASRYGGRSGELFFGEGSRLTVL.

V gene TRBV5-1 combines with J gene TRBJ2-3, with D uncertain. Trimming removed 1 base from V and 13 bases from J, with 10 bases in between. Germline loops: CDR1 SGHRS, CDR2 YFSETQ. The CDR3 consists of 11 residues. This chain's CDR3 is CASSLRSQKYF. In DNA, the CDR3 is TGCGCCAGCAGCTTGAGGTCCCAGAAGTATTTT.

The V and J genes are TRBV11-2 and TRBJ2-1; tentative D call: TRBD2 (6 bases). Per germline, CDR1 SGHAT and CDR2 FQNNGV. V shed 4 bases and J shed 10 bases, with 11 bases lying between them. The CDR3 covers 12 residues. In DNA, the CDR3 is TGTGCCAGCAGCTCTCCGAGCGGGGAGCAGTTCTTC. Translation gives CASSSPSGEQFF.

The chain uses TRBV9 and TRBJ2-5; D is ambiguous. The CDR3 totals 13 residues. Germline V lookup: CDR1 SGDLS, CDR2 YYNGEE. Trimming took 0 bases from V and 4 from J, leaving 7 bases between them. CDR3 amino acids: CASSVGGTETQYF. The DNA for the CDR3 is TGTGCCAGCAGCGTAGGCGGTACAGAGACCCAGTACTTC. Variable domain in full (rest from reference TRBV9 and TRBJ2-5): DSGVTQTPKHLITATGQRVTLRCSPRSGDLSVYWYQQSLDQGLQFLIQYYNGEERAKGNILERFSAQQFPDLHSELNLSSLELGDSALYFCASSVGGTETQYFGPGTRLLVL.

This clone has a handful of counts. V is TRBV7-9 and J is TRBJ2-4; D uncertain. Trimming shortened V by 1 base and J by 8 bases, and 12 bases separated the two germline ends. Germline V gene data show CDR1 as SEHNR and CDR2 as FQNEAQ (reference sequence). This CDR3 region has 14 residues. CDR3 residues: CASSLVNHGDIQYF. CDR3 nucleotides: TGTGCCAGCAGCTTAGTTAATCATGGGGACATTCAGTACTTC.

The V gene is TRBV11-3, the J gene TRBJ2-2; the match to TRBD2 covers 11 bases. Losses at the gene ends were 5 bases for V and 3 bases for J; bases not matched to a gene: 8. Germline V lookup: CDR1 SGHNT, CDR2 YENEEA. This CDR3 spans 17 amino acids. CDR3 protein: CASSQGLADEYTGELFF. The CDR3 nucleotides read TGTGCCAGCAGCCAGGGACTAGCGGATGAATACACCGGGGAGCTGTTTTTT. Based on the CDR3 plus reference TRBV11-3 and TRBJ2-2, the full variable domain is EAGVVQSPRYKIIEKKQPVAFWCNPISGHNTLYWYLQNLGQGPELLIRYENEEAVDDSQLPKDRFSAERLKGVDSTLKIQPAELGDSAVYLCASSQGLADEYTGELFFGEGSRLTVL.